These 20 T cell receptor beta chains were all obtained from the same sample, sequenced in a study of blood T cell repertoires in COVID-19. TCRdb keeps only in-frame clones here, not all; method: immunoSEQ multiplex PCR. The table includes about 230,000 clones, 70% to 90% detected once. The material sequenced was peripheral blood. These receptors were obtained from an older woman with active or convalescent COVID-19.

The chain is built from TRBV5-5 and TRBJ1-1, with 7 bases fitting TRBD1. Germline-derived CDR1 and CDR2 are SGHKS and YYEKEE (reference sequence). The ends lost 2 bases at V and 1 base at J; junction bases unmatched: 5. The CDR3 contains 15 residues. CDR3 in DNA: TGTGCCAGCAGCTTCCAGGGGGGTGAGAACACTGAAGCTTTCTTT. Amino acids: CASSFQGGENTEAFF.

J is TRBJ1-5 and V is TRBV2; maybe TRBD1 (6 bases). V lost 6 bases and J lost 7, with 19 bases in between. The CDR3 has 15 residues. CDR1 SNHLY and CDR2 FYNNEI come from the germline V gene. CDR3 in DNA: TGTGCCAGCAGCAAAGGGGGGGATACGGGGCAGCCCCAGCATTTT. It specifies CASSKGGDTGQPQHF.

The rearrangement joins TRBV19 to TRBJ2-7; 7 positions agree with TRBD1. Germline V gene lookup returns CDR1 LNHDA and CDR2 SQIVND (reference sequence). Trimming removed 8 bases from V and 2 bases from J; junction bases left unmatched: 9. The length of the CDR3 is 14 residues. The CDR3 loop reads CASSSTGIPYEQYF. The CDR3 coding sequence is TGTGCCAGTTCTTCGACAGGGATTCCCTACGAGCAGTACTTC.

The V gene is TRBV5-1, the J gene TRBJ2-1, with 8 bases fitting TRBD2. The CDR3 covers 16 residues. The germline CDR1 and CDR2 sequences are SGHRS and YFSETQ. V lost 0 bases and J lost 2; bases outside the gene matches: 4. The CDR3 DNA sequence: TGCGCCAGCAGCTTGGCCGGGGGGGCCACCTACAATGAGCAGTTCTTC. Protein: CASSLAGGATYNEQFF.

This chain connects TRBV7-2 to TRBJ2-7; weak D call: TRBD1 (6 bases). The CDR3 totals 15 residues. Germline CDR1 reads SGHTA; CDR2 reads FQGNSA. The CDR3 loop is CALKGQSIPLYEQYF. In DNA, the CDR3 is TGTGCGCTTAAAGGACAGTCAATACCCCTCTACGAGCAGTACTTC.

The V call is TRBV4-3, the J call TRBJ1-2; 8 bases agree with TRBD1. Per germline, CDR1 LGHNA and CDR2 YSLEER. This CDR3 has 15 residues. V dropped 2 bases and J dropped 2; count of bases not matched to a gene: 4. The CDR3 coding sequence is TGCGCCAGCAGCCAATGGGACAGGCTAAACTATGGCTACACCTTC. Protein: CASSQWDRLNYGYTF.

This clone occurred once. V is TRBV2 and J is TRBJ1-6; 8 nucleotides align to TRBD1. Germline V gene data show CDR1 as SNHLY and CDR2 as FYNNEI. This CDR3 contains 15 residues. The V segment lost 4 bases and the J segment 7 bases; nucleotides outside the gene matches: 6. Here the CDR3 reads CASSALRQGNSPLHF. CDR3 DNA: TGTGCCAGCAGTGCCCTTCGACAGGGGAATTCACCCCTCCACTTT.

The chain couples TRBV27 to TRBJ1-1, with D possibly matching TRBD1 (6 bases). The V end was cut by 2 bases, the J end by 5 bases, with 12 bases between. Germline V gene sequence: CDR1 MNHEY, CDR2 SMNVEV (reference sequence). The CDR3 runs to 14 residues. The CDR3: CASSLDRLGTEAFF. CDR3 sequence (DNA): TGTGCCAGCAGTTTAGACAGGCTTGGAACTGAAGCTTTCTTT.

The chain uses TRBV3-1 (or the pseudogene TRBV3-2) and TRBJ2-6; a possible D gene is TRBD2 (7 bases). V lost 2 bases and J 1 base, leaving 15 bases between the germline ends. Germline assignment: CDR1 LGHDT and CDR2 YNNKEL (reference sequence). This CDR3 comprises 18 residues. The CDR3 bases are TGTGCCAGCAGCCAAAGGGGGGGAGCTTTTTCTGGGGCCAACGTCCTGACTTTC. This encodes CASSQRGGAFSGANVLTF.

The chain links TRBV19 to TRBJ1-1; no firm D call. Germline loops: CDR1 LNHDA, CDR2 SQIVND (reference sequence). CDR3 length: 15 amino acids. The V end was cut by 3 bases, the J end by 6 bases, with 17 bases between. CDR3 region: CASSISGRGSAEAFF. The CDR3 nucleotides read TGTGCCAGTAGTATTAGTGGGAGAGGATCGGCTGAAGCTTTCTTT.

The V call is TRBV2, the J call TRBJ2-7; tentatively, D is TRBD2 (5 bases). The CDR3 runs to 13 residues. Germline CDR1 and CDR2: SNHLY and FYNNEI. Deletions cut 6 bases from V and 3 bases from J, with 12 bases between. The CDR3 sequence is CASRMEAGYEQYF. Written as DNA, the CDR3 is TGTGCCAGCAGGATGGAGGCAGGCTACGAGCAGTACTTC.

This clone appeared a few times. The chain couples TRBV5-1 to TRBJ1-6; D not resolved. The CDR3 contains 15 residues. Trimming pared 0 bases from V and 7 bases from J, leaving 11 bases between. CDR1 and CDR2 (germline): SGHRS, YFSETQ. The chain's CDR3 is CASSLGAGLNSPLHF. The CDR3 DNA is TGCGCCAGCAGCTTGGGAGCGGGGTTGAATTCACCCCTCCACTTT.

The sample holds one count of this clone. This chain uses TRBV7-2 with TRBJ1-3; D gene unclear. CDR3 length equals 13 residues. Looked up from germline, CDR1 is SGHTA and CDR2 is FQGNSA. Trimming took off 4 bases at V and 6 bases at J, with 10 bases between the two ends. The CDR3 protein is CASSSGSKNTIYF. The CDR3 DNA sequence: TGTGCCAGCAGCTCCGGGTCGAAAAACACCATATATTTT.

The CDR3 sequence is CASSHLEGTSGKETQYF. The CDR3 DNA sequence: TGTGCCAGCAGCCACTTAGAAGGAACTAGCGGGAAAGAGACCCAGTACTTC. V usage is TRBV3-1 (or the pseudogene TRBV3-2) and J usage is TRBJ2-5, with TRBD2 matching 10 bases. Germline values: CDR1 LGHDT, CDR2 YNNKEL (reference sequence). The CDR3 covers 17 residues. V lost 3 bases, J lost 3 bases, and 10 bases stayed unmatched.

This clone was recorded a few times. The chain employs TRBV4-1 and TRBJ2-7; D perhaps matches TRBD1 (6 bases). The CDR3 extends over 17 amino acids. Germline values: CDR1 MGHRA, CDR2 YSYEKL. V lost 0 bases and J 1 base, leaving 16 bases between the germline ends. CDR3 nucleotides: TGCGCCAGCAGCCAAGATAAATGGGCAGGGGTATCCTACGAGCAGTACTTC. It codes for CASSQDKWAGVSYEQYF.

This clone was seen a handful of times. The V and J genes are TRBV6-6 and TRBJ2-7, with 7 bases that match TRBD1. The CDR3 contains 13 residues. Germline CDR1 MNHNY, CDR2 SVGAGI (reference sequence). With 8 bases clipped from V and 0 bases from J, the junction kept 4 bases outside the gene matches. CDR3 nucleotide sequence: TGTGCCAGCGGGACAGACCTCTCCTACGAGCAGTACTTC. The encoded protein is CASGTDLSYEQYF.

A remark on this clone: The junction departs from germline at one end; a sequencing error may be responsible. This rearrangement joins TRBV7-2 to TRBJ2-1, with D possibly TRBD2 on 5 matching bases. CDR1 and CDR2 (germline): SGHTA, FQGNSA. The CDR3 consists of 12 residues. This chain's CDR3 is CASSLARLPGVF. The CDR3 DNA sequence: TGTGCCAGCAGCTTAGCGCGGCTCCCCGGGGTCTTC.

The rearrangement uses TRBV18 and TRBJ1-1, with D maybe TRBD1 (5 bases). Trimming pared 3 bases from V and 1 base from J, leaving 12 bases between. The germline V gene has CDR1 KGHSH and CDR2 LQKENI. This CDR3 comprises 15 residues. The CDR3 nucleotides read TGTGCCAGCTCACCCTCGGGGGGGAGGAACACTGAAGCTTTCTTT. This gives the protein CASSPSGGRNTEAFF.

The chain carries TRBV28 and TRBJ1-3, with D perhaps matching TRBD1 (6 bases). Germline V gene sequence: CDR1 MDHEN, CDR2 SYDVKM. Trimming removed 0 bases from V and 4 bases from J, with 22 bases in between. The CDR3 loop spans 19 amino acids. The CDR3 is CASSLWMGQPSLAGNTIYF. CDR3 coding DNA: TGTGCCAGCAGTTTATGGATGGGACAACCGTCTCTGGCCGGAAACACCATATATTTT.

This clone was found a few times. A read error may produce the germline difference seen at one junction end. The chain uses TRBV5-4 and TRBJ1-2; D ambiguous. The CDR3 runs 12 residues. Germline V gives CDR1 SGHNT, CDR2 YYREEE (reference sequence). This CDR3 reads CASSLDTVLPAF. CDR3 nucleotides: TGTGCCAGCAGCTTGGATACAGTCCTACCCGCCTTC. The full variable domain, in which reference TRBV5-4 and TRBJ1-2 provide the parts outside the CDR3, is ETGVTQSPTHLIKTRGQQVTLRCSSQSGHNTVSWYQQALGQGPQFIFQYYREEENGRGNFPPRFSGLQFPNYSSELNVNALELDDSALYLCASSLDTVLPAFGSGTRLTVV.